This TCR beta chain was observed in a study of T cell repertoires in cytomegalovirus infection. Study at large: Indicated by public TCR beta signatures were CMV infection and matching HLA type.

Via MiXCR, TCRdb re-called the reads, giving one row per CDR3 protein. Counted here are under 850,000 distinct CDR3 sequences, around a third occurring once; the ten biggest clones make up about 20%. Notes on this clonotype: Its antigen is still unknown. A read error may produce the germline difference seen at one junction end.

This receptor was taken from a human donor in good health (CMV status not recorded). Some clones in this sample may be carry-over from other donors' samples. Sequenced here: cultured PBMCs, sampled from culture after CMV antigen stimulation.

The CDR3 nucleotides are TGTGCCAGCAGTCTAGCTCTAGCGGGAGTCCATGAGCAGTTCTTC. Translated: CASSLALAGVHEQFF. V usage is TRBV12-3 or TRBV12-4 and J usage is TRBJ2-1, with 10 positions matching TRBD2. The CDR3 extends over 15 amino acids.